This TCR beta chain appears in the sequencing data of a study of cytomegalovirus exposure and HLA in healthy donors. Broader study findings: Cytomegalovirus status was reportedly diagnosed by the classifier with high specificity and sensitivity. The study listed roughly 160 cytomegalovirus-associated TCR beta chains. That first-cohort TCR clusters tended to co-occur in the approximately 120 validation repertoires was found in a later analysis. Rarity marked most TCR sequences, yet some public TCRs occurred in many donors.

In regard to this clone: Its cognate antigen is unknown.

The CDR3 covers 11 residues. The germline V gene encodes CDR1 SNHLY and CDR2 FYNNEI. V was cut by 6 bases and J by 7 bases, with 7 bases left in between. Assay: immunoSEQ multiplex PCR; the TCRdb copy retains only in-frame clones and omits some. The sample holds about 360,000 clones; about nine tenths are singletons and the top ten take roughly 0.75%. The sample comprised PBMCs. The receptor was derived from a woman in her late teens or twenties in good health and CMV-seronegative. The chain joins TRBV2 to TRBJ2-4; D not certain. The CDR3 region is CASRLANIQYF. The CDR3 DNA follows: TGTGCCAGCAGACTCGCCAACATTCAGTACTTC.